These 8 T cell receptor beta chains were all obtained from the same sample, sequenced in a study of molecular identifiers for immune sequencing clone quantification. One entry per CDR3 protein, called by TCRdb with MiXCR from the PCR reads. Of under 800,000 distinct CDR3 sequences in the sample, 25% are singletons; the top ten hold around 0.78%. Specimen: naive CD8+ T cells from blood, with Jurkat cell RNA spiked in. Specified subset: FACS-sorted CD8+CD4-CCR7+CD45RA+ naive T cells. The receptors stem from a human donor in good health. Some libraries in this study had Jurkat cell RNA spiked in.

This clonotype was observed at least ten times. The gene calls are TRBV12-3 or TRBV12-4 and TRBJ1-4; D is ambiguous. This CDR3 comprises 13 residues. V lost 5 bases and J 5 bases, leaving 9 bases between the germline ends. The CDR3 reads CASSPSLNEKLFF. CDR3 in DNA: TGTGCCAGCAGTCCGAGCCTGAATGAAAAACTGTTTTTT.

There are many counts of this clonotype. The rearrangement uses TRBV5-1 and TRBJ2-7; no definite D call. Germline lookup yields CDR1 SGHRS and CDR2 YFSETQ. V was clipped by 0 bases and J by 0 bases, with 13 bases between them. The CDR3 is 16 residues long. The CDR3 DNA is TGCGCCAGCAGCTTGGATTCCGCGGTCAGCTCCTACGAGCAGTACTTC. It codes for CASSLDSAVSSYEQYF.

A note on this clonotype: The CDR3 end shows no conserved phenylalanine or tryptophan, and so a read error is likely. The gene calls are TRBV14 and TRBJ1-2, with a possible D match to TRBD1 (5 bases). The V end was cut by 3 bases, the J end by 4 bases, with 12 bases between. The CDR3 is 14 amino acids. The germline gives CDR1 SGHDN, CDR2 FVKESK. CDR3 residues: CASSQQGYFYGYTL. The CDR3 nucleotides read TGTGCCAGCAGCCAGCAGGGCTACTTCTATGGCTACACCCTC.

This clonotype was found many times. J is TRBJ2-7 and V is TRBV7-2; weak D call: TRBD2 (6 bases). Trimming removed 5 bases at V and 3 bases at J, with 17 bases between. The germline V gene has CDR1 SGHTA and CDR2 FQGNSA. The CDR3 runs to 15 residues. CDR3 amino acids: CASSPRDGLFYEQYF. CDR3 sequence (DNA): TGTGCCAGCAGCCCGCGGGACGGCCTGTTCTACGAGCAGTACTTC.

There are many counts of this clonotype. V is TRBV12-3 or TRBV12-4 and J is TRBJ1-1; D uncertain. The CDR3 length is 16 residues. Trimming cost V 7 bases and J 3 bases, with 21 bases left between them. The CDR3 sequence is CASTARGAGSYTEAFF. CDR3 bases: TGTGCCAGCACCGCTCGAGGCGCCGGATCTTACACTGAAGCTTTCTTT.

This clonotype occurred many times. The V gene is TRBV6-5, the J gene TRBJ1-1, with TRBD1 matching 9 bases. The CDR3 sequence is 15 residues long. Germline V gives CDR1 MNHEY, CDR2 SVGAGI. J was trimmed by 1 base and V by 4 bases; bases with no gene match: 4. As DNA, the CDR3 is TGTGCCAGCAGTTGGGGGACAGGGAGGAACACTGAAGCTTTCTTT. Encoded protein: CASSWGTGRNTEAFF.

The chain uses TRBV5-4 and TRBJ1-1, with 7 bases identical to TRBD1. The trim removed 2 bases at V and 0 bases at J, leaving 7 bases unmatched. The CDR3 consists of 16 residues. Germline assignment: CDR1 SGHNT and CDR2 YYREEE (reference sequence). This CDR3 reads CASSLTGGQVNTEAFF. In DNA, the CDR3 is TGTGCCAGCAGCTTAACTGGCGGACAGGTGAACACTGAAGCTTTCTTT. Drawing the rest from reference TRBV5-4 and TRBJ1-1, the complete variable domain is ETGVTQSPTHLIKTRGQQVTLRCSSQSGHNTVSWYQQALGQGPQFIFQYYREEENGRGNFPPRFSGLQFPNYSSELNVNALELDDSALYLCASSLTGGQVNTEAFFGQGTRLTVV.

The V and J genes are TRBV6-5 and TRBJ2-7; D may be TRBD1 (5 bases). This CDR3 contains 14 residues. The germline V gene has CDR1 MNHEY and CDR2 SVGAGI. V lost 2 bases, J lost 4 bases, and 12 bases lay in between. This CDR3 is CASSYRRGGYEQYF. CDR3 nucleotides: TGTGCCAGCAGTTACCGAAGGGGTGGGTACGAGCAGTACTTC.